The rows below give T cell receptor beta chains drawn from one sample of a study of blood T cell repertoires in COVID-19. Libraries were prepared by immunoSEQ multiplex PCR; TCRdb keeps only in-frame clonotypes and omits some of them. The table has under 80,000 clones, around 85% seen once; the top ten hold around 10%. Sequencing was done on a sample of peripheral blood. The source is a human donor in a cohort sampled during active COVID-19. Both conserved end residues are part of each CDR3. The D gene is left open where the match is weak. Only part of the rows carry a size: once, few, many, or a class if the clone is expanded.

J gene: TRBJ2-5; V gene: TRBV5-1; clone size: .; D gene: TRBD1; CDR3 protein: CASSTGQGQETQYF; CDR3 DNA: TGCGCCAGCAGCACGGGACAGGGCCAAGAGACCCAGTACTTC
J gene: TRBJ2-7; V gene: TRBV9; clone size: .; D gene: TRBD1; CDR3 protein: CASSPATGSEQYF; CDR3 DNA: TGTGCCAGCAGCCCAGCGACAGGGTCCGAGCAGTACTTC
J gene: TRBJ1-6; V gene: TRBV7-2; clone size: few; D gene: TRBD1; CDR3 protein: CASRVQGASPLHF; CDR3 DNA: TGTGCCAGCAGAGTGCAGGGGGCTTCACCCCTCCACTTT
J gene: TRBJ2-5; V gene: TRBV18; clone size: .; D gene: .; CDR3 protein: CASSPAQETQYF; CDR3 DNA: TGTGCCAGCTCACCGGCCCAAGAGACCCAGTACTTC
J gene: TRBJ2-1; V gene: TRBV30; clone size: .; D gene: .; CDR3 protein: CAWITGFQGYNEQFF; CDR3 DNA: TGTGCCTGGATTACAGGGTTTCAGGGCTACAATGAGCAGTTCTTC
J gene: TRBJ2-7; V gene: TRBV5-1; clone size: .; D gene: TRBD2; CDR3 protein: CASSTLAGAYEQYF; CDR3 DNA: TGCGCCAGCAGCACTTTAGCGGGGGCCTACGAGCAGTACTTC
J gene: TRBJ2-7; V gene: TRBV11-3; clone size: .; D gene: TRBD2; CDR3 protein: CASSRSGGYEQYF; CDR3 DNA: TGTGCCAGCAGCCGTAGCGGGGGTTACGAGCAGTACTTC
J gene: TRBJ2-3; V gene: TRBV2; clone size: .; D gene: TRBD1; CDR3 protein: CASSPTGGIDTQYF; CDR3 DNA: TGTGCCAGCAGTCCTACAGGGGGCATAGATACGCAGTATTTT
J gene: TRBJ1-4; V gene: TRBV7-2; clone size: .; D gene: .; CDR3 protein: CASSLSSTGSYEKLFF; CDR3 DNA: TGTGCCAGCAGCTTGTCGAGTACAGGCAGTTATGAAAAACTGTTTTTT
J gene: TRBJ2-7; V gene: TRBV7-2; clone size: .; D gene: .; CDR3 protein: CASSLSPGVPYEQYF; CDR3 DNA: TGTGCCAGCAGCTTGTCCCCGGGTGTTCCCTACGAGCAGTACTTC
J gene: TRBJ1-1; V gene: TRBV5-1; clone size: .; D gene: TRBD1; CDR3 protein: CASSTGQGLNTEAFF; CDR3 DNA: TGCGCCAGCAGCACGGGACAGGGGTTGAACACTGAAGCTTTCTTT
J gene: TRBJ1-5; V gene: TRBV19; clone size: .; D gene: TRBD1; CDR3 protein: CASSQGINQPQHF; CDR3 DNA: TGTGCCAGTTCACAGGGGATCAATCAGCCCCAGCATTTT
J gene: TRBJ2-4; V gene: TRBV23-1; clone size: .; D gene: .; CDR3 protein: CASSQSRTPGLAKNIQYF; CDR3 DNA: TGCGCCAGCAGTCAATCCCGGACCCCAGGGCTAGCCAAAAACATTCAGTACTTC
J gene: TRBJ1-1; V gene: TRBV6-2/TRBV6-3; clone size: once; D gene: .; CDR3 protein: CASSLGQLNTEAFF; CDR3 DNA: TGTGCCAGCAGCCTCGGACAGCTGAACACTGAAGCTTTCTTT
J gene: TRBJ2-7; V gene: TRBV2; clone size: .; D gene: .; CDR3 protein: CASSMNSGASSSYEQYF; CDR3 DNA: TGTGCCAGCAGCATGAACTCAGGGGCCTCAAGCTCCTACGAGCAGTACTTC
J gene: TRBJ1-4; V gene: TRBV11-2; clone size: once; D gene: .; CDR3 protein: CASSLQGSEKLFF; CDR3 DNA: TGTGCCAGCAGCTTACAGGGGAGTGAAAAACTGTTTTTT
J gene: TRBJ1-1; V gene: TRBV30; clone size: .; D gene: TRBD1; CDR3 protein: CASDRDVTEAFF; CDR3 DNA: TGTGCCTCGGACAGGGACGTCACTGAAGCTTTCTTT
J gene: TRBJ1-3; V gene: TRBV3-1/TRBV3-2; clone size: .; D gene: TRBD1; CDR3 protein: CASSRSTGGSGNTIYF; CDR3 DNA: TGTGCCAGCAGCCGATCCACAGGGGGCTCTGGAAACACCATATATTTT
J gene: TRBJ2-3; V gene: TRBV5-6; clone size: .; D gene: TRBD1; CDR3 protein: CASSQPPGQAPRGTDTQYF; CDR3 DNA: TGTGCCAGCAGCCAACCCCCGGGACAGGCCCCGAGGGGGACAGATACGCAGTATTTT
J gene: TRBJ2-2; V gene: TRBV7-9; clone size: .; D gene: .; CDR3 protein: CASSLTQGSGELFF; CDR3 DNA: TGTGCCAGCAGCCTCACCCAGGGTTCCGGGGAGCTGTTTTTT
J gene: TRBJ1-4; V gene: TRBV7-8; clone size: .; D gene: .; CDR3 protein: CASSFDGAREEKLFF; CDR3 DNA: TGTGCCAGCAGCTTTGATGGAGCCCGGGAGGAAAAACTGTTTTTT
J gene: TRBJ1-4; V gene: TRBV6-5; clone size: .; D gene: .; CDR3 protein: CASRRVSNEKLFF; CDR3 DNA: TGTGCCAGCAGGAGGGTTTCTAATGAAAAACTGTTTTTT
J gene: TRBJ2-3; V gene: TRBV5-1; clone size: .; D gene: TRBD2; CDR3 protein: CASRLAGGPASTDTQYF; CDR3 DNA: TGCGCCAGCAGACTAGCGGGGGGACCCGCGAGCACAGATACGCAGTATTTT
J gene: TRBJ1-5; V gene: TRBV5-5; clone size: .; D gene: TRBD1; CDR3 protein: CASSLQGGNQPQHF; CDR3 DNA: TGTGCCAGCAGCTTACAGGGGGGGAATCAGCCCCAGCATTTT
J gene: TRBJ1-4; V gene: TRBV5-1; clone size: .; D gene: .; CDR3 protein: CASSSGELTRKLFF; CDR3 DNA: TGCGCCAGCAGCTCCGGAGAGTTAACGAGAAAACTGTTTTTT
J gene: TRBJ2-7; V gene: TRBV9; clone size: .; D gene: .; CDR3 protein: CASSVRGPYEQYF; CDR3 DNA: TGTGCCAGCAGCGTCCGGGGTCCCTACGAGCAGTACTTC
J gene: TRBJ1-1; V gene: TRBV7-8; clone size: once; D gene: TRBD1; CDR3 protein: CASTLLAGGTEAFF; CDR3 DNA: TGTGCCAGCACCCTCCTGGCAGGGGGCACTGAAGCTTTCTTT
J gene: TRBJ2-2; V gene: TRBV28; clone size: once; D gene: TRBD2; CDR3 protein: CASTSGGAGTGELFF; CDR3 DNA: TGTGCCAGCACCAGCGGGGGGGCTGGGACCGGGGAGCTGTTTTTT
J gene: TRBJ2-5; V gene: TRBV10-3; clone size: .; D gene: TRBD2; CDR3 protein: CAIRHTSGETQYF; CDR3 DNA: TGTGCCATCAGACATACTAGCGGAGAGACCCAGTACTTC
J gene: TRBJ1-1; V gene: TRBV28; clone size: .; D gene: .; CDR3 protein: CASRTGFEAFF; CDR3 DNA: TGTGCCAGCAGAACAGGGTTTGAAGCTTTCTTT
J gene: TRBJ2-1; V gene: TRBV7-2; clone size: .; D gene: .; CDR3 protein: CASSAQPGVSSYNEQFF; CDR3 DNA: TGTGCCAGCAGCGCCCAGCCGGGAGTTAGCTCCTACAATGAGCAGTTCTTC
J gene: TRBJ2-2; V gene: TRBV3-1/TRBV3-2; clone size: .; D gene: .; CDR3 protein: CASSQVGLGYTGELFF; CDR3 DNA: TGTGCCAGCAGCCAAGTGGGACTGGGATACACCGGGGAGCTGTTTTTT
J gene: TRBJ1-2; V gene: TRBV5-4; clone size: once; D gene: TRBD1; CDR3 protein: CASSLFLRTGEGYGYTF; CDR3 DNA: TGTGCCAGCAGCTTGTTCCTCAGGACAGGGGAAGGCTATGGCTACACCTTC
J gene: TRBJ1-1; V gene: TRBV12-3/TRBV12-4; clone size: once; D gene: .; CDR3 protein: CASSEGRGGAFF; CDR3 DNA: TGTGCCAGCAGTGAGGGACGGGGGGGAGCTTTCTTT
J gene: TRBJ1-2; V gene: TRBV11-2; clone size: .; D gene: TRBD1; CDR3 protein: CASSLGDRGEGYTF; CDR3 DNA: TGTGCCAGCAGCTTAGGGGACAGGGGCGAGGGCTACACCTTC
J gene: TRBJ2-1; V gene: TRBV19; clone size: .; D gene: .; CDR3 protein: CASSIETGSYNEQFF; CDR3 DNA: TGTGCCAGTAGTATAGAAACGGGCTCCTACAATGAGCAGTTCTTC
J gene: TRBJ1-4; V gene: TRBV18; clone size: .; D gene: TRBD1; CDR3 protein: CASSPGQGDEKLFF; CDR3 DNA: TGTGCCAGCTCCCCAGGACAGGGCGATGAAAAACTGTTTTTT
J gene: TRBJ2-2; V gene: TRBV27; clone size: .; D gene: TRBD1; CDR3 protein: CAIATWTGRPGELFF; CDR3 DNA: TGTGCCATCGCCACTTGGACAGGACGGCCCGGGGAGCTGTTTTTT
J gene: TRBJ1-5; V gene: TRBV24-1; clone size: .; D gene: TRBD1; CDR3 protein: CATSDFQGDQPQHF; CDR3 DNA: TGTGCCACCAGTGATTTCCAGGGGGATCAGCCCCAGCATTTT
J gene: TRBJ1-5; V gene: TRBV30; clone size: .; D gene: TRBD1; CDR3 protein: CAWGTGGSNQPQHF; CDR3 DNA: TGTGCCTGGGGGACAGGGGGGAGCAATCAGCCCCAGCATTTT
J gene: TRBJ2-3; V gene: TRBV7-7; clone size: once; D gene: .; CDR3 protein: CSVGGRGTDTQYF; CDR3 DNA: TGTTCGGTAGGAGGGCGCGGGACAGATACGCAGTATTTT
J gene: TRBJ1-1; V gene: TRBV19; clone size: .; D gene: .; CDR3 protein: CASQRMLNTEAFF; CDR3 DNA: TGTGCCAGTCAGAGGATGCTGAACACTGAAGCTTTCTTT
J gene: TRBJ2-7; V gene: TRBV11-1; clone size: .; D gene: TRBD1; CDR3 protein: CASSLGTGQLYEQYF; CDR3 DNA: TGTGCCAGCAGCCTGGGGACAGGCCAGCTTTACGAGCAGTACTTC
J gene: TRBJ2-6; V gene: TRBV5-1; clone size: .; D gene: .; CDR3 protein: CASSLGVRSGANVLTF; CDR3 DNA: TGCGCCAGCAGCTTAGGGGTAAGGTCTGGGGCCAACGTCCTGACTTTC
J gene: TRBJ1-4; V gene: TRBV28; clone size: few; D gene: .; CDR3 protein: CASNDPRGTTNEKLFF; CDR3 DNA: TGTGCCAGCAACGACCCCAGAGGGACAACTAATGAAAAACTGTTTTTT